A selection of T cell receptor beta chains follows, all from one sample in a study of CD8 T cells in Susac syndrome. A single record per CDR3 protein comes from TCRdb applying MiXCR to the immunoSEQ multiplex PCR reads. Altogether roughly 180,000 distinct CDR3 sequences are present, more than 90% being singletons, with the ten largest covering 0.14%. Sequenced sample: CD4+ T cells from PBMCs. The receptors were gathered from a human donor in good health. CDR3s include the opening cysteine and the closing phenylalanine or tryptophan. Fields, in order: CDR3 protein, CDR3 DNA, clone size, V gene, D gene, J gene. A D gene is named only where the DNA matches it firmly. Expanded clones get a size class; other rows say once, few or many, or leave the size out.

CSVEESGVSTGELFF TGCAGCGTTGAAGAATCAGGGGTGAGCACCGGGGAGCTGTTTTTT - TRBV29-1 - TRBJ2-2
CASNPSMGNSPLHF TGTGCCAGCAATCCAAGTATGGGCAATTCACCCCTCCACTTT - TRBV4-2 - TRBJ1-6
CASMGALYEQFF TGTGCCAGCATGGGGGCCCTCTATGAGCAGTTCTTC - TRBV28 - TRBJ2-1
CASGPMGRLDEQFF TGTGCCAGCGGCCCAATGGGCAGGCTCGATGAGCAGTTCTTC - TRBV10-3 - TRBJ2-1
CATSVAGGGQETQYF TGTGCCACCAGTGTCGCAGGGGGAGGACAAGAGACCCAGTACTTC - TRBV24-1 - TRBJ2-5
CASSRTDRDTQYF TGCGCCAGCAGCCGGACAGATAGAGATACGCAGTATTTT - TRBV4-3 - TRBJ2-3
CASSQLAGGANEQFF TGTGCCAGCAGCCAACTAGCGGGGGGCGCGAATGAGCAGTTCTTC - TRBV3-1 TRBD2 TRBJ2-1
CASSQSQITGNSYEQYF TGCGCCAGCAGTCAATCACAAATCACGGGTAACTCCTACGAGCAGTACTTC - TRBV23-1 - TRBJ2-7
CASSSPGGRYNEQFF TGTGCCAGCAGCTCGCCGGGGGGCCGCTACAATGAGCAGTTCTTC once TRBV5-4 - TRBJ2-1
CASNRLGGGGGNEQFF TGTGCCAGCAACCGCCTCGGCGGGGGGGGAGGTAATGAGCAGTTCTTC - TRBV28 TRBD2 TRBJ2-1
CSPTNLNTEAFF TGCAGCCCGACAAACTTGAACACTGAAGCTTTCTTT - TRBV29-1 - TRBJ1-1
CSAPAPGETQYF TGCAGTGCACCGGCTCCTGGAGAGACCCAGTACTTC - TRBV20-1 - TRBJ2-5
CAWEKGPVSTDTQYF TGTGCCTGGGAAAAAGGGCCCGTTAGCACAGATACGCAGTATTTT - TRBV30 - TRBJ2-3
CASSRDHGTDTQYF TGCGCCAGCAGCCGGGACCACGGCACAGATACGCAGTATTTT - TRBV5-1 - TRBJ2-3
CASSVNPGTNEKLFF TGTGCCAGCAGCGTCAACCCGGGGACTAATGAAAAACTGTTTTTT once TRBV9 - TRBJ1-4
CASREDQHQPQHF TGTGCCAGCAGGGAGGATCAGCATCAGCCCCAGCATTTT - TRBV6-2/TRBV6-3 - TRBJ1-5
CSARSATGNRYEQYF TGCAGTGCTAGATCGGCGACCGGAAATCGCTACGAGCAGTACTTC - TRBV20-1 - TRBJ2-7
CASSPDRLRESPLHF TGTGCCAGCAGCCCGGACAGGTTGAGGGAATCACCCCTCCACTTT - TRBV7-2 TRBD1 TRBJ1-6
CASSFMREEGYNEQFF TGTGCCAGCAGTTTTATGCGGGAGGAGGGATACAATGAGCAGTTCTTC - TRBV27 TRBD2 TRBJ2-1
CSARDLSVQRHYNEQFF TGCAGTGCTAGAGATCTCTCCGTGCAGCGACATTACAATGAGCAGTTCTTC - TRBV20-1 - TRBJ2-1
CASSLTSGGADTQYF TGTGCCAGCAGCTTGACTAGCGGGGGAGCAGATACGCAGTATTTT - TRBV7-9 TRBD2 TRBJ2-3
CASSQDYGSSYEQYF TGCGCCAGCAGCCAAGATTACGGGAGCTCCTACGAGCAGTACTTC - TRBV4-3 - TRBJ2-7
CASSLSGVGSYNEQFF TGTGCCAGCAGCTTGTCAGGGGTGGGGTCCTACAATGAGCAGTTCTTC - TRBV7-8 - TRBJ2-1
CASSLASEDTQYF TGCGCCAGCAGCTTGGCGAGCGAAGATACGCAGTATTTT - TRBV5-1 - TRBJ2-3
CASSQVPPNEQFF TGCGCCAGCAGCCAAGTCCCACCAAATGAGCAGTTCTTC few TRBV4-3 - TRBJ2-1
CSAPPGPNPNNEQFF TGCAGTGCCCCGCCGGGGCCTAACCCTAACAATGAGCAGTTCTTC - TRBV20-1 - TRBJ2-1
CASSLGSSNYGYTF TGTGCCAGCAGCTTAGGTTCGAGTAACTATGGCTACACCTTC - TRBV7-2 - TRBJ1-2
CASFQGGNTEAFF TGTGCCAGCTTTCAGGGGGGGAACACTGAAGCTTTCTTT - TRBV5-6 TRBD1 TRBJ1-1
CATSRPSYNEQFF TGTGCCACCTCACGGCCGTCCTACAATGAGCAGTTCTTC - TRBV28 - TRBJ2-1
CASSLDGGNTEAFF TGCGCCAGCAGCTTAGATGGGGGGAACACTGAAGCTTTCTTT - TRBV5-1 - TRBJ1-1
CSARVGTGNQPQHF TGCAGTGCTAGAGTCGGGACAGGGAATCAGCCCCAGCATTTT - TRBV20-1 TRBD1 TRBJ1-5
CSVASNSGNTIYF TGCAGCGTTGCGTCAAACTCTGGAAACACCATATATTTT - TRBV29-1 - TRBJ1-3
CASSVGGSIHNEQFF TGTGCCAGCAGCGTAGGAGGTAGCATCCACAATGAGCAGTTCTTC - TRBV9 - TRBJ2-1
CSVTGTANTGELFF TGCAGCGTCACCGGGACGGCGAACACCGGGGAGCTGTTTTTT - TRBV29-1 - TRBJ2-2
CSARGTSGGPGFNEQFF TGCAGTGCTAGAGGGACTAGCGGGGGGCCAGGGTTCAATGAGCAGTTCTTC - TRBV20-1 TRBD2 TRBJ2-1
CASSTQGPGYTF TGTGCCAGTAGTACACAGGGCCCAGGCTACACCTTC - TRBV19 - TRBJ1-2
CSVERYNEQFF TGCAGCGTTGAGAGATACAATGAGCAGTTCTTC - TRBV29-1 - TRBJ2-1
CASSPDLGEENSYEQYF TGTGCCAGCAGTCCTGATTTGGGGGAGGAGAACTCCTACGAGCAGTACTTC - TRBV12-3/TRBV12-4 - TRBJ2-7
CASSQVLANTDTQYF TGCGCCAGCAGCCAAGTGCTAGCGAACACAGATACGCAGTATTTT few TRBV4-1 - TRBJ2-3
CASSPGDRTYEQYF TGTGCCAGCAGCCCCGGGGACAGAACCTACGAGCAGTACTTC - TRBV9 TRBD1 TRBJ2-7
CSAGQASTDTQYF TGCAGTGCAGGACAGGCAAGCACAGATACGCAGTATTTT - TRBV20-1 TRBD1 TRBJ2-3
CASSLEQIYEQYF TGTGCCAGCAGCTTAGAACAGATCTACGAGCAGTACTTC - TRBV7-9 - TRBJ2-7
CASSQDPGFYGYTF TGTGCCAGCAGCCAAGACCCAGGTTTCTATGGCTACACCTTC - TRBV14 - TRBJ1-2
CASSVRTGETQYF TGTGCCAGCAGCGTCCGGACTGGGGAGACCCAGTACTTC - TRBV9 - TRBJ2-5
CSARDPRATDTQYF TGCAGTGCTAGGGACCCCCGGGCTACAGATACGCAGTATTTT - TRBV20-1 - TRBJ2-3
CASTPGASLSETQYF TGTGCCAGCACCCCCGGGGCTAGCTTGTCGGAGACCCAGTACTTC - TRBV28 - TRBJ2-5
CASSLRQGADTGELFF TGTGCCAGCAGCTTGAGACAGGGGGCTGACACCGGGGAGCTGTTTTTT - TRBV5-4 TRBD1 TRBJ2-2
CASSSGDDYGYTF TGCGCCAGCAGCTCAGGGGATGACTATGGCTACACCTTC - TRBV5-1 - TRBJ1-2
CASSQGGYNEQFF TGTGCCAGCAGCCAAGGGGGTTACAATGAGCAGTTCTTC few TRBV3-1 - TRBJ2-1
CASSLERLGQGADNEQFF TGCGCCAGCAGCTTGGAAAGACTCGGACAGGGGGCCGACAATGAGCAGTTCTTC - TRBV5-1 TRBD1 TRBJ2-1
CAISESSEQYF TGTGCCATCAGTGAGTCCTCCGAGCAGTACTTC - TRBV10-3 - TRBJ2-7
CASSPRLFGSPLHF TGTGCCAGCAGCCCGCGGCTATTCGGCTCACCCCTCCACTTT - TRBV7-8 - TRBJ1-6
CATAGSSYEQYF TGTGCCACCGCCGGGAGCTCCTACGAGCAGTACTTC - TRBV15 - TRBJ2-7
CASRRRAGASSYNEQFF TGTGCCAGCAGAAGACGAGCGGGGGCGAGCTCCTACAATGAGCAGTTCTTC - TRBV12-3/TRBV12-4 TRBD2 TRBJ2-1
CASSGRPGEQYF TGTGCCAGCAGTGGACGCCCGGGGGAGCAGTACTTC - TRBV2 - TRBJ2-7